Presented here are 5 T cell receptor beta chains from one specimen sequenced in a study of early T cells in non-severe SARS-CoV-2 infection. TCRdb itself ran the 5' RACE reads through MiXCR, one entry per CDR3 protein. The data show about 28,000 distinct CDR3 sequences, around 5% seen once. Sample: whole blood. The receptor source for this set is an adult who was a healthcare worker with PCR-confirmed SARS-CoV-2 infection or an uninfected control (not recorded which).

This clonotype was recorded many times. The rearrangement links TRBV24-1 to TRBJ1-2, with 8 bases aligning to TRBD1. Germline lookup yields CDR1 KGHDR and CDR2 SFDVKD. The trim removed 2 bases at V and 8 bases at J, leaving 6 bases unmatched. The CDR3 has 14 amino acids. The CDR3 spells CATSDYGQGGGYTF. The DNA for the CDR3 is TGTGCCACCAGTGATTATGGACAGGGCGGCGGCTACACCTTC.

This clonotype was seen many times. The V call is TRBV29-1, the J call TRBJ2-7; the match to TRBD1 covers 10 bases. Germline V lookup: CDR1 SQVTM, CDR2 ANQGSEA. The CDR3 totals 13 residues. V lost 4 bases to trimming and J lost 4 bases; unmatched junction nucleotides: 4. The CDR3 reads CSVGTGGNYEQYF. In nucleotides, the CDR3 is TGCAGCGTTGGGACAGGGGGGAATTACGAGCAGTACTTC.

With respect to this clonotype: The junction differs from germline at one of its ends, possibly a read error. The genes are TRBV6-5 and TRBJ2-4, with D perhaps matching TRBD1 or TRBD2 (5 bases each). This CDR3 comprises 16 residues. Germline-derived CDR1 and CDR2 are MNHEY and SVGAGI. The CDR3 protein is CASSRSDRGANNIQYF. The CDR3, as DNA: TGTGCCAGCAGCCGTTCCGACAGAGGGGCCAATAACATTCAGTACTTC.

This clonotype was counted ten times or more. This chain connects TRBV5-6 to TRBJ1-2, with 8 nucleotides matching TRBD1. There are 13 residues in the CDR3. The J segment lost 9 bases and the V segment lost 4 bases, leaving 8 bases of the junction unmatched. Germline CDR1 SGHDT, CDR2 YYEEEE. The chain's CDR3 is CASSPNRGYRYTF. CDR3 DNA: TGTGCCAGCAGCCCGAACAGGGGGTATCGCTACACCTTC.

CDR3 in amino acids: CASRLGVSRYGYTF. The CDR3 DNA sequence: TGTGCCAGCAGGCTCGGGGTTTCCCGCTATGGCTACACCTTC. The V call is TRBV28, the J call TRBJ1-2; no firm D call. Deletions cut 6 bases from V and 4 bases from J, with 15 bases between. The germline gives CDR1 MDHEN, CDR2 SYDVKM. The CDR3 contains 14 residues.